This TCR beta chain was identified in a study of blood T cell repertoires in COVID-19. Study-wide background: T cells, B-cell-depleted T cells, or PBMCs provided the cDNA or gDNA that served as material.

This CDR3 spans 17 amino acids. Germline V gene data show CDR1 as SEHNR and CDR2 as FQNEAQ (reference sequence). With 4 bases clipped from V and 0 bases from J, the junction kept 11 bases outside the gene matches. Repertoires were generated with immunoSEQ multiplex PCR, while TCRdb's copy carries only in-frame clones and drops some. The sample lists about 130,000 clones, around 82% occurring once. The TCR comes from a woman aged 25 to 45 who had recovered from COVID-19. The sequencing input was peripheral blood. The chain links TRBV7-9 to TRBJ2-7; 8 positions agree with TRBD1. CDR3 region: CASSSRPDRVSSYEQYF. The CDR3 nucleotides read TGTGCCAGCAGCTCAAGACCGGACAGGGTGAGCTCCTACGAGCAGTACTTC.